Below, 21 T cell receptor beta chains from the same sample are listed, as sequenced in a study of blood T cells in healthy people across ages. A J-beta primer mix and a sample-barcoded 5' primer were used in a second PCR of about 7 to 12 cycles. TCRdb reanalysed the 5' RACE reads using MiXCR and keeps one entry per CDR3 protein. Here the sample spans about 640,000 distinct CDR3 sequences, approximately 50% being singletons. Sequenced: blood. The source is a man in his sixties in good health.

The rearrangement uses TRBV5-1 and TRBJ2-7; D may be TRBD1 (6 bases). The end of the DNA aligns better with TRBJ2-5, so the J call may be wrong. The CDR3 is 14 amino acids. Germline lookup yields CDR1 SGHRS and CDR2 YFSETQ. The CDR3 reads CASSLDTTGKTQYF. CDR3 nucleotides: TGCGCCAGCAGCTTAGATACGACAGGAAAGACCCAGTACTTC.

V usage is TRBV7-2 and J usage is TRBJ1-2; weak D call: TRBD1 (6 bases). V lost 2 bases to trimming and J lost 7 bases, with 14 bases between them. The CDR3 spans 14 residues. CDR1 and CDR2 from the germline V gene are SGHTA and FQGNSA. The CDR3 DNA reads as TGTGCCAGCAGCTTAACGCGGGGGCAGGGTGGCTACACCTTC. This gives the protein CASSLTRGQGGYTF.

The chain is built from TRBV11-2 and TRBJ2-7; D may match TRBD1 or TRBD2 (5 bases each). The CDR3 consists of 14 residues. Germline loops: CDR1 SGHAT, CDR2 FQNNGV. V was cut by 5 bases and J by 2 bases, with 13 bases left in between. CDR3: CASSARDVPYEQYF. Written as DNA, the CDR3 is TGTGCCAGCAGCGCTAGGGACGTCCCCTACGAGCAGTACTTC.

This clonotype was observed a few times. Written as DNA, the CDR3 is TGTGCCAGCGCCCCTGGGGCCAACGTCCTGACTTTC. Protein: CASAPGANVLTF. The chain employs TRBV6-1 and TRBJ2-6, with D unresolved. The CDR3 has 12 residues. V was clipped by 8 bases and J by 2 bases, with 4 bases between them. Germline CDR1 and CDR2: MNHNS and SASEGT.

In the case of this clonotype: The junction shows a germline mismatch at one end, possibly a read error. CDR3 protein: CASSQGGGRSRSEAFF. The CDR3 nucleotides are TGCGCCAGCAGCCAAGGAGGGGGCAGGAGTCGGTCTGAAGCTTTCTTT. V gene TRBV3-1 combines with J gene TRBJ1-1; 7 bases match TRBD1. CDR1 is LGHDT and CDR2 is YNNKEL in the germline V gene (reference sequence). The CDR3 is 16 residues long.

V gene TRBV5-1 combines with J gene TRBJ2-7; 7 bases fit TRBD1. With V trimmed by 4 bases and J by 10 bases, 14 bases remained unmatched. The CDR3 is 14 residues long. Looked up from germline, CDR1 is SGHRS and CDR2 is YFSETQ. CDR3 protein: CASSTDRASGIQYF. CDR3 DNA sequence: TGCGCCAGCAGCACCGACAGGGCCTCCGGGATTCAGTACTTC.

As regards this clonotype: A read error may produce the germline difference seen at one junction end. The chain employs TRBV10-3 and TRBJ1-2; TRBD1 matches 9 bases. The CDR3 has 14 amino acids. Looked up from germline, CDR1 is ENHRY and CDR2 is SYGVKD. The CDR3 coding sequence is TGTGCCCTCAGTGAAGGTGGGACAGGGAAAGGCTACACCTTC. Its translation is CALSEGGTGKGYTF.

J is TRBJ2-3 and V is TRBV6-6; TRBD2 matches at 7 bases. J was trimmed by 4 bases and V by 5 bases; bases with no gene match: 6. Germline lookup yields CDR1 MNHNY and CDR2 SVGAGI (reference sequence). The CDR3 consists of 14 residues. In nucleotides, the CDR3 is TGTGCCAGCAGTGGGGGGACTATCCCAGATACGCAGTATTTT. It is translated as CASSGGTIPDTQYF.

Notes on this clonotype: Relative to the germline gene, one junction end is altered; a read error may explain this. The V call is TRBV20-1, the J call TRBJ2-4; the D call may be TRBD1 or TRBD2 (5 bases each). The CDR3 spans 13 residues. The germline gives CDR1 DFQATT, CDR2 SNEGSKA (reference sequence). CDR3 loop: CSARGVPADIQYF. The CDR3 bases are TGCAGTGCTAGAGGGGTCCCAGCGGACATTCAGTATTTC.

The rearrangement joins TRBV2 to TRBJ2-5; D may be TRBD1 (6 bases). This CDR3 spans 14 amino acids. Germline V gene lookup returns CDR1 SNHLY and CDR2 FYNNEI. Deletions cut 7 bases from V and 3 bases from J, with 15 bases between. The CDR3 sequence is CASTTRQGKETQYF. CDR3 DNA: TGTGCCAGCACCACCAGGCAGGGGAAAGAGACCCAGTACTTC.

The rearrangement uses TRBV20-1 and TRBJ2-5, with no clear D. CDR3 length equals 15 residues. Germline CDR1 is DFQATT and CDR2 is SNEGSKA (reference sequence). The V gene lost 5 bases and the J gene lost 1 base, with 17 bases spanning the gap. CDR3: CSAGPARKGQETQYF. In DNA, the CDR3 is TGCAGTGCTGGACCTGCGAGGAAAGGCCAAGAGACCCAGTACTTC.

This chain connects TRBV7-2 to TRBJ2-1, with TRBD1 matching over 10 bases. This CDR3 contains 19 residues. CDR1 SGHTA and CDR2 FQGNSA come from the germline V gene. Unmatched junction bases numbered 16, after V lost 1 base and J lost 7 bases. The CDR3 region has the DNA TGTGCCAGCAGCTTAGTAGGTTCCGGGACAGGGGACCCTAGAAATGAGCAGTTCTTC. It translates to CASSLVGSGTGDPRNEQFF.

CDR3 nucleotide sequence: TGTGCCACCAGCAACCCAGGGGACCGGGGGGGTTACAATGAGCAGTTCTTC. It translates to CATSNPGDRGGYNEQFF. J is TRBJ2-1 and V is TRBV15; 8 nucleotides line up with TRBD2. V gave up 4 bases and J gave up 4 bases; unmatched junction bases: 12. Germline CDR1 reads LNHNV; CDR2 reads YYDKDF (reference sequence). The CDR3 consists of 17 residues.

For the CDR3, the DNA is TGTGCCAGCAGTTTGCCGGGGGGTGAGGAGCAGTTCTTC. Its translation is CASSLPGGEEQFF. The V and J genes are TRBV28 and TRBJ2-1; 7 nucleotides match TRBD2. Germline lookup yields CDR1 MDHEN and CDR2 SYDVKM. This CDR3 contains 13 residues. The J segment lost 10 bases and the V segment lost 3 bases, leaving 6 bases of the junction unmatched.

With regard to this clonotype: A read error is possible here, since a much larger clone lies one base away. The chain combines TRBV6-5 with TRBJ2-7; D remains unclear. The V and J ends lost 10 bases and 0 bases respectively, with 7 bases between them. CDR3 length: 11 amino acids. The germline V gene has CDR1 MNHEY and CDR2 SVGAGI. The CDR3 DNA sequence: TGTGCCACCCAGAGCTCCTACGAGCAGTACTTC. This sequence encodes CATQSSYEQYF.

This rearrangement joins TRBV25-1 to TRBJ2-4, with TRBD2 identical over 7 bases. The CDR3 is 14 residues long. V dropped 1 base and J dropped 5; count of bases not matched to a gene: 2. Germline CDR1 is MGHDK and CDR2 is SYGVNS. In DNA, the CDR3 is TGTGCCAGCAGTGAATGGGCGGGGGAAAACATTCAGTACTTC. It specifies CASSEWAGENIQYF.

This chain links TRBV12-3 or TRBV12-4 with TRBJ2-5, with D tentatively TRBD2 (5 bases). Trimming took 3 bases from V and 0 from J, leaving 8 bases between them. The CDR3 runs to 14 residues. CDR3 protein: CASSLFGNQETQYF. In DNA form, the CDR3 reads TGTGCCAGCAGTTTGTTCGGGAACCAAGAGACCCAGTACTTC.

This clonotype was picked up a small number of times. V usage is TRBV29-1 and J usage is TRBJ1-2; 9 bases align to TRBD1. The V segment lost 7 bases and the J segment 8 bases; nucleotides outside the gene matches: 11. Germline CDR1 SQVTM, CDR2 ANQGSEA. This CDR3 has 13 residues. The CDR3 loop is CSARTGVLGGYTF. CDR3 in DNA: TGCAGCGCCCGGACAGGGGTCCTAGGAGGCTACACCTTC.

The chain employs TRBV9 and TRBJ2-3; 8 bases agree with TRBD1. CDR3 length: 16 residues. The germline gives CDR1 SGDLS, CDR2 YYNGEE. The trim removed 4 bases at V and 3 bases at J, leaving 10 bases unmatched. CDR3 sequence (DNA): TGTGCCAGCAGCCTAAGGACAGGGAGAGCGACAGATACGCAGTATTTT. The encoded protein is CASSLRTGRATDTQYF.

This chain links TRBV29-1 with TRBJ2-3, with 8 bases identical to TRBD1. CDR3 length: 14 residues. The ends lost 6 bases at V and 2 bases at J; junction bases unmatched: 7. Germline CDR1 reads SQVTM; CDR2 reads ANQGSEA. The CDR3 nucleotides are TGCAGCGTAGGAGACAGGGGATCCACAGATACGCAGTATTTT. It specifies CSVGDRGSTDTQYF.

This clonotype occurred once. V and J are TRBV6-5 and TRBJ1-6; D is unclear. Germline V gene lookup returns CDR1 MNHEY and CDR2 SVGAGI. The V and J ends lost 0 bases and 1 base respectively, with 10 bases between them. This CDR3 has 17 residues. The CDR3 spells CASSYSSGSSYNSPLHF. DNA of the CDR3: TGTGCCAGCAGTTACTCTTCGGGGTCGTCCTATAATTCACCCCTCCACTTT.